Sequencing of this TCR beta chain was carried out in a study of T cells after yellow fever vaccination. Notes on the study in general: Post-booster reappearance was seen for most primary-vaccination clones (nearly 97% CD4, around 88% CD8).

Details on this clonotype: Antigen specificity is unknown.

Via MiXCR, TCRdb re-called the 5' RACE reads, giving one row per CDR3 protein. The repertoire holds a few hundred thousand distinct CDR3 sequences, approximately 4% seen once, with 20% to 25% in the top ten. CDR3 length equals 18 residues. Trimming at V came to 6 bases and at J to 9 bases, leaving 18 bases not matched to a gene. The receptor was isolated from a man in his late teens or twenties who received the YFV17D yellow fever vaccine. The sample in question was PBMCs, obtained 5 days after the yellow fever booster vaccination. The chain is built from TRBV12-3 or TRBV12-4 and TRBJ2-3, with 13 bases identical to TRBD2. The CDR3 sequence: CASSLGSGTSGVLGTQYF. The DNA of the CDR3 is TGTGCCAGCAGCCTCGGATCCGGGACTAGCGGGGTTCTGGGCACGCAGTATTTT.